The clone carrying this T cell receptor (beta chain) was detected only a few times. Using a J-beta primer mix together with a sample-barcoded 5' primer, a second PCR was run for about 7 to 12 cycles. The template-switch adaptor, which had 12 random nucleotides, put a tag on each cDNA molecule. All samples gave at least 2.5 million CDR3-containing paired-end reads. One entry per CDR3 protein results from TCRdb running MiXCR on the 5' RACE reads. This table holds about a million distinct CDR3 sequences, roughly 47% found once. These data belong to a study of blood T cells in healthy people across ages. Germline CDR1 reads DFQATT; CDR2 reads SNEGSKA (reference sequence). With 6 bases clipped from V and 2 bases from J, the junction kept 9 bases outside the gene matches. The CDR3 has 14 residues.

This clonotype originated in a woman between 55 and 75 years old in good health. The chain joins TRBV20-1 to TRBJ2-5; 7 positions match TRBD2. What was sequenced was blood. The CDR3 coding sequence is TGCAGTGCAGAGCCTAGCGGCCCACAAGAGACCCAGTACTTC. Amino acid sequence: CSAEPSGPQETQYF.